This is a list of T cell receptor beta chains from one sample in a study of blood T cell repertoires in COVID-19. The repertoire was sequenced with immunoSEQ multiplex PCR; TCRdb's copy has only in-frame clones and lacks some. The data hold a few hundred thousand clones, with approximately 82% observed a single time. Sequences were obtained from peripheral blood. The receptors here all came from a man between 60 and 70 years old who had recovered from COVID-19. Both conserved end residues are trimmed from each CDR3. Each record gives: clone size, J gene, V gene, CDR3 length, CDR3 protein. The size of a clone is reported for some rows only, either as once, few or many, or as a class for expanded clones.

size: .
J: TRBJ2-7
V: TRBV11-2
length: 10
CDR3: ASSLVLYEQY

size: .
J: TRBJ2-7
V: TRBV20-1
length: 10
CDR3: SASLTTWEQY

size: .
J: TRBJ1-5
V: TRBV6-1
length: 13
CDR3: ASSEARRGRQPQH

size: few
J: TRBJ1-1
V: TRBV5-6
length: 12
CDR3: ASSLPGQRIEAF

size: .
J: TRBJ2-7
V: TRBV12-5
length: 16
CDR3: ASGLVRGGRHILLEQY

size: .
J: TRBJ2-3
V: TRBV10-2
length: 15
CDR3: ASSRHVSGTLTDTQY

size: .
J: TRBJ1-3
V: TRBV18
length: 13
CDR3: ASSPGRGSGNTIY

size: .
J: TRBJ2-5
V: TRBV25-1
length: 14
CDR3: ASRDRGNRAIETQY

size: once
J: TRBJ1-3
V: TRBV2
length: 12
CDR3: ASGQTVSGNTIY

size: .
J: TRBJ1-5
V: TRBV5-1
length: 14
CDR3: ASSLGTGNSNQPQH

size: .
J: TRBJ2-1
V: TRBV5-1
length: 16
CDR3: ASSLESSGRLGLREQF

size: few
J: TRBJ1-5
V: TRBV19
length: 14
CDR3: ASSIINRDYNQPQH

size: .
J: TRBJ1-2
V: TRBV19
length: 8
CDR3: ASNRDGYT

size: .
J: TRBJ2-5
V: TRBV3-1/TRBV3-2
length: 17
CDR3: ASSQLSPPPGGSVETQY

size: .
J: TRBJ2-3
V: TRBV28
length: 16
CDR3: ASRGGPGLAVLWRTQY

size: few
J: TRBJ2-7
V: TRBV7-9
length: 12
CDR3: ASSFTGVAYEQY

size: .
J: TRBJ2-2
V: TRBV6-5
length: 14
CDR3: ASSYPSGMGTGELF

size: .
J: TRBJ1-5
V: TRBV19
length: 13
CDR3: AGSGSGTGDQPQH

size: .
J: TRBJ1-6
V: TRBV6-1
length: 16
CDR3: ASSAAVTGGSYNSPLH

size: .
J: TRBJ1-4
V: TRBV7-2
length: 11
CDR3: ASSLRTGEKLF

size: .
J: TRBJ1-5
V: TRBV3-1/TRBV3-2
length: 13
CDR3: ASSQGGGAGQPQH

size: .
J: TRBJ2-7
V: TRBV7-8
length: 11
CDR3: ASSPRQAYEQY

size: .
J: TRBJ2-1
V: TRBV18
length: 11
CDR3: ASSPLGGNEQF

size: few
J: TRBJ1-4
V: TRBV28
length: 12
CDR3: ASTLVGLGEKLF

size: .
J: TRBJ2-7
V: TRBV16
length: 13
CDR3: ASSQGWGQGHEQY

size: .
J: TRBJ2-6
V: TRBV19
length: 14
CDR3: ASSPSGASGANVLT

size: .
J: TRBJ2-5
V: TRBV29-1
length: 10
CDR3: SAYRGGETQY

size: .
J: TRBJ1-4
V: TRBV2
length: 12
CDR3: ASGRTATNEKLF

size: few
J: TRBJ2-1
V: TRBV3-1/TRBV3-2
length: 15
CDR3: ASSQERGLAGSNEQF

size: once
J: TRBJ2-5
V: TRBV5-1
length: 12
CDR3: ASSKTGGQETQY

size: .
J: TRBJ2-5
V: TRBV3-1/TRBV3-2
length: 12
CDR3: ASSQQQGGETQY

size: .
J: TRBJ1-4
V: TRBV5-5
length: 13
CDR3: ASSLVGREGEKLF

size: .
J: TRBJ1-5
V: TRBV6-5
length: 12
CDR3: ASRRDRGIQPQH

size: .
J: TRBJ1-5
V: TRBV2
length: 12
CDR3: ASSVQGSNQPQH

size: .
J: TRBJ1-6
V: TRBV5-6
length: 12
CDR3: ASRGQGAYSPLH

size: .
J: TRBJ2-7
V: TRBV18
length: 11
CDR3: ASSPLGGGEQY

size: .
J: TRBJ2-5
V: TRBV7-6
length: 15
CDR3: ASSLKPPTGGRETQY

size: .
J: TRBJ2-2
V: TRBV5-4
length: 15
CDR3: ASSLQKGASNTGELF

size: .
J: TRBJ1-1
V: TRBV3-1/TRBV3-2
length: 14
CDR3: ASSQDPLTGNTEAF

size: once
J: TRBJ1-2
V: TRBV20-1
length: 13
CDR3: SASLREEGTIGYT

size: .
J: TRBJ2-7
V: TRBV6-5
length: 14
CDR3: ASSSKTSGFTYEQY

size: once
J: TRBJ1-2
V: TRBV6-5
length: 13
CDR3: ASSYSGRVDYGYT

size: .
J: TRBJ1-2
V: TRBV6-6
length: 14
CDR3: ASNIIGRGGNYGYT

size: once
J: TRBJ1-2
V: TRBV5-1
length: 13
CDR3: ASSLGGSGNHGYT

size: .
J: TRBJ2-4
V: TRBV3-1/TRBV3-2
length: 9
CDR3: ASSQTGIQY

size: .
J: TRBJ2-2
V: TRBV5-1
length: 12
CDR3: ASSTSQGSGELF

size: .
J: TRBJ1-1
V: TRBV3-1/TRBV3-2
length: 12
CDR3: ASSQPGQGAQAF

size: .
J: TRBJ1-4
V: TRBV7-6
length: 13
CDR3: ASSLGTGVREKLF

size: .
J: TRBJ1-1
V: TRBV6-5
length: 13
CDR3: ASIPGTGGWTEAF

size: .
J: TRBJ1-5
V: TRBV12-3/TRBV12-4
length: 11
CDR3: ASSLPGFQPQH

size: .
J: TRBJ1-1
V: TRBV4-1
length: 14
CDR3: ASSQGLQGLGTEAF

size: .
J: TRBJ2-7
V: TRBV5-1
length: 12
CDR3: ASSLARAGDEQY

size: .
J: TRBJ2-1
V: TRBV5-1
length: 15
CDR3: ASSLQTGTGGYNEQF

size: .
J: TRBJ1-2
V: TRBV3-1/TRBV3-2
length: 13
CDR3: ASSQAQGAYYGYT